This entry features one T cell receptor beta chain sequence. The data stem from a study of PD-1 blockade in mismatch repair-deficient tumors. The germline V gene has CDR1 MRHNA and CDR2 SNTAGT. CDR3 length: 13 residues. Trimming cost V 6 bases and J 3 bases, with 12 bases left between them. Using immunoSEQ multiplex PCR, the repertoire was profiled, and TCRdb retains in-frame clones only, with some absent. The data show around 51,000 clones, with over 70% seen just once and about 8% held by the top ten. This TCR derives from an adult with mismatch repair-deficient cancer. The chain recombines TRBV6-4 with TRBJ2-7; D uncertain. The source was peripheral blood, collected approximately 18 weeks after starting pembrolizumab. The CDR3 coding sequence is TGTGCCAGCAGCCCCCCCGGGTTCTACGAGCAGTACTTC. It translates to CASSPPGFYEQYF.